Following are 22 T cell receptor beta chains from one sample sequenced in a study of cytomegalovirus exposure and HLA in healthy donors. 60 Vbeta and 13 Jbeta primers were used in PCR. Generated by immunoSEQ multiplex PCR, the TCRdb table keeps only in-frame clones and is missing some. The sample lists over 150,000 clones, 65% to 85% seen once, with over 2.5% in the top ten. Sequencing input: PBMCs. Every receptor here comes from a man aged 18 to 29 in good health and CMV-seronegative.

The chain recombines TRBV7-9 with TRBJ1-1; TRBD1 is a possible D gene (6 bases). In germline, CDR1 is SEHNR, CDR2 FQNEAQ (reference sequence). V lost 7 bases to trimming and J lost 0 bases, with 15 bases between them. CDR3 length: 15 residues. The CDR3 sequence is CASTPWGPMNTEAFF. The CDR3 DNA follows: TGTGCCAGCACTCCCTGGGGGCCCATGAACACTGAAGCTTTCTTT.

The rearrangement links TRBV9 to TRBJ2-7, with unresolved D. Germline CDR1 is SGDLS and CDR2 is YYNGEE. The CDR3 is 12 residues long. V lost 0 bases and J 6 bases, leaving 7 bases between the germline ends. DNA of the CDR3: TGTGCCAGCAGCGTAGGGGCAGGCGAGCAGTACTTC. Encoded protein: CASSVGAGEQYF.

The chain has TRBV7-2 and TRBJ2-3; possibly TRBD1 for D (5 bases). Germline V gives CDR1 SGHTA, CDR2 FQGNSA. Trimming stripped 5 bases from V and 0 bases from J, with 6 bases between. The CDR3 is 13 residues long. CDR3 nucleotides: TGTGCCAGCAGCCCAGGGAGCACAGATACGCAGTATTTT. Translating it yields CASSPGSTDTQYF.

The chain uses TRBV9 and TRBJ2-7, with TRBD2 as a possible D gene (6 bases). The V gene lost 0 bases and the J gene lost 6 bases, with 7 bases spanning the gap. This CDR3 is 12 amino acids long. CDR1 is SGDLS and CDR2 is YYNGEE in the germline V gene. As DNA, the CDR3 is TGTGCCAGCAGCGTAGAGGAGGGCGAGCAGTACTTC. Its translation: CASSVEEGEQYF.

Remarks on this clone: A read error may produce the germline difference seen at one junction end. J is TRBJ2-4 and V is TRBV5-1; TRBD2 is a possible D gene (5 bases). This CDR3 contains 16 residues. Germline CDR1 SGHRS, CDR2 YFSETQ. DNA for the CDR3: TGCGCCAGCAGCTCAACATGGGAGATAGCCAAAAACAGTCAGTACTTC. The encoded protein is CASSSTWEIAKNSQYF.

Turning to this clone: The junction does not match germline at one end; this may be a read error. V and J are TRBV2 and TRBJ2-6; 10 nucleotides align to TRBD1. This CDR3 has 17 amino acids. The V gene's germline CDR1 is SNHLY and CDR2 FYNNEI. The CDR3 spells CASRERTGGVGANGLTF. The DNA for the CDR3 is TGTGCCAGCAGGGAAAGGACAGGGGGAGTTGGGGCCAACGGCCTGACTTTC.

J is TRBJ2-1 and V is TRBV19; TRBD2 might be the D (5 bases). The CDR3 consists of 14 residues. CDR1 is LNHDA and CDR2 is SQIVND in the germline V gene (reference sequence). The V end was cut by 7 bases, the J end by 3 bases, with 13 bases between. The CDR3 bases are TGTGCCAGTAAAGTAGCCGGAGGCTACAATGAGCAGTTCTTC. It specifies CASKVAGGYNEQFF.

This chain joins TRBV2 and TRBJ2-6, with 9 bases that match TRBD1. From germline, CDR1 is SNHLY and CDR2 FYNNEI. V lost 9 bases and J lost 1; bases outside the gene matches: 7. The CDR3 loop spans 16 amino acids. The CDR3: CARTGQGTSGANVLTF. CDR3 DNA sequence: TGTGCCAGGACCGGACAGGGGACATCTGGGGCCAACGTCCTGACTTTC.

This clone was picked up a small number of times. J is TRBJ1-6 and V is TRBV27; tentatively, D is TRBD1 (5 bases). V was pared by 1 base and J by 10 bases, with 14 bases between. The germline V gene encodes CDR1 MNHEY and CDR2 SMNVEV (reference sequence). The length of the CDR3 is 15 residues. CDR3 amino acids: CASSLWDGGRSPLHF. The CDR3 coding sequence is TGTGCCAGCAGTTTATGGGACGGAGGGCGGTCACCCCTCCACTTT.

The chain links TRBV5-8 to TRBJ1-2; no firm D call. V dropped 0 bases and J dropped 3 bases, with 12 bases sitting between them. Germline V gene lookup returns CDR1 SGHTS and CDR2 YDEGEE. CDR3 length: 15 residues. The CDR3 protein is CASSLGSGWDYGYTF. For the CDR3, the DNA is TGTGCCAGCAGCTTGGGATCGGGATGGGACTATGGCTACACCTTC. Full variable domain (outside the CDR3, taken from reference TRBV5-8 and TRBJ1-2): EAGVTQSPTHLIKTRGQQATLRCSPISGHTSVYWYQQALGLGLQFLLWYDEGEERNRGNFPPRFSGRQFPNYSSELNVNALELEDSALYLCASSLGSGWDYGYTFGSGTRLTVV.

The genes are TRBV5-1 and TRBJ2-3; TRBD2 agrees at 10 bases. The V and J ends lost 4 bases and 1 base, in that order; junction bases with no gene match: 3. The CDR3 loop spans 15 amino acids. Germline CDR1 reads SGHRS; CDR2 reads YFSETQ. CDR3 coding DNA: TGCGCCAGCAGCCAGCTAGCGGGGGGCACAGATACGCAGTATTTT. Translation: CASSQLAGGTDTQYF.

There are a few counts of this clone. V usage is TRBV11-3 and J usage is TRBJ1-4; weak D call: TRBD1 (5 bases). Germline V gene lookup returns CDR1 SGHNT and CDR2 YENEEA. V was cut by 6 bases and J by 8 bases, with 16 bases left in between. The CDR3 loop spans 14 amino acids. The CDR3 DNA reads TGTGCCAGCAGTTATGGGGGGGTGGGGGAAAAACTGTTTTTT. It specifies CASSYGGVGEKLFF.

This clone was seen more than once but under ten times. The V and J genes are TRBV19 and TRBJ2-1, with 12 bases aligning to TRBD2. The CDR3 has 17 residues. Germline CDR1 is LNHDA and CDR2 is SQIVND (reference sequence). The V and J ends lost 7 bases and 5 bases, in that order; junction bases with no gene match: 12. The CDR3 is CASTPAGWTSGNNEQFF. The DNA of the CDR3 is TGTGCCAGTACACCGGCCGGGTGGACTAGCGGGAACAATGAGCAGTTCTTC.

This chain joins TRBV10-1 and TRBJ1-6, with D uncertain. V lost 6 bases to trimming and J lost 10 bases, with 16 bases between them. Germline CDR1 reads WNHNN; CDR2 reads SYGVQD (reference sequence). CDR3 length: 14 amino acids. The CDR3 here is CASRPGVGGSPLHF. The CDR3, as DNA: TGCGCCAGCAGGCCGGGAGTAGGAGGGTCACCCCTCCACTTT.

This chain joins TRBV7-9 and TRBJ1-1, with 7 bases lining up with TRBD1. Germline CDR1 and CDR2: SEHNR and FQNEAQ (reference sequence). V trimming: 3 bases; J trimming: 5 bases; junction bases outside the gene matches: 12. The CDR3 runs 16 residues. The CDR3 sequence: CASSFSGGRRGTEAFF. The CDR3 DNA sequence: TGTGCCAGCAGCTTTTCAGGGGGTCGGAGAGGTACTGAAGCTTTCTTT.

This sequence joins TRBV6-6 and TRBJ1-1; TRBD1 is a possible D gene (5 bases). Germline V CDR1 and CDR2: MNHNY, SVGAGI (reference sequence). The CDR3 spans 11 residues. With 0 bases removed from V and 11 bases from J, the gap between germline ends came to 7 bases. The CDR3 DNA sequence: TGTGCCAGCAGTTACTCCCGGGGGGCTTTCTTT. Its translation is CASSYSRGAFF.

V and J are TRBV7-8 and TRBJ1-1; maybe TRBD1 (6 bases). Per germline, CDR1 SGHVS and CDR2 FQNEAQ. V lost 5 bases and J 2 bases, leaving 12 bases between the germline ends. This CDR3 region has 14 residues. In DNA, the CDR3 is TGTGCCAGCAGCCCACAGACAGGAAACACTGAAGCTTTCTTT. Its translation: CASSPQTGNTEAFF.

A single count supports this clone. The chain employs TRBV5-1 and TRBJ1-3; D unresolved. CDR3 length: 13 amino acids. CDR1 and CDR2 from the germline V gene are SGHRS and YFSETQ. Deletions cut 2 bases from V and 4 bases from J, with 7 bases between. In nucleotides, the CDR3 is TGCGCCAGCAGCTTAACGGGGGGAAACACCATATATTTT. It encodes CASSLTGGNTIYF.

CDR3 loop: CASSPNGGLGEQYV. In DNA, the CDR3 is TGTGCCAGCTCACCAAACGGGGGACTGGGCGAGCAGTACGTC. The gene calls are TRBV18 and TRBJ2-7, with D perhaps matching TRBD2 (6 bases). Germline CDR1 is KGHSH and CDR2 is LQKENI. The germline V and J ends were trimmed by 2 bases and 6 bases, with 14 bases remaining between them. There are 14 residues in the CDR3.

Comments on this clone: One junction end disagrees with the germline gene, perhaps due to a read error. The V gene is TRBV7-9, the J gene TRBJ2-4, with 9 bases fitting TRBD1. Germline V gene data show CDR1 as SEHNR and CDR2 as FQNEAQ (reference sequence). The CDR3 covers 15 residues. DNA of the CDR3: TGTGCCAGCAGCTACAGGGGGCTCGGCAAAAACAGTCAGTACTTC. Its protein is CASSYRGLGKNSQYF.

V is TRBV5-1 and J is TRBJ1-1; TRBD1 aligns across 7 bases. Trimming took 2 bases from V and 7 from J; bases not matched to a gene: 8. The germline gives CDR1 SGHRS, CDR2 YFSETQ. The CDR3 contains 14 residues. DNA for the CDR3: TGCGCCAGCAGCTTCACGGGACAGCTCCATGAAGCTTTCTTT. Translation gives CASSFTGQLHEAFF.

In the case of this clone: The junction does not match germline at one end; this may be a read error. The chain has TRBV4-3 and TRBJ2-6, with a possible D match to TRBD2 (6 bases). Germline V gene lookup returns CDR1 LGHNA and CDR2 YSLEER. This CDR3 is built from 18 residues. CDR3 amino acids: CASSRGGALFSGANGLTF. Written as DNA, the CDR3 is TGCGCCAGCAGCCGCGGCGGGGCTTTGTTCTCTGGGGCCAACGGCCTGACTTTC.